The sequence of this T cell receptor beta chain was determined in a study of blood T cells in healthy people across ages. The CDR3 is 15 amino acids. Trimming stripped 0 bases from V and 5 bases from J, with 13 bases between. Germline CDR1 reads MNHEY; CDR2 reads SVGEGT. This clonotype occurred a few times. A second PCR of 7 to 11 cycles used a sample-barcoded 5' primer and a J-beta primer mix. TCRdb reprocessed the 5' RACE reads via MiXCR and lists one record per CDR3 protein. The profile shows approximately 1.5 million distinct CDR3 sequences, 35% to 45% of them singletons. Sequenced: blood. The chain carries TRBV6-2 or TRBV6-3 and TRBJ1-2, with no clear D. The origin of this receptor is a young woman in good health. CDR3 coding DNA: TGTGCCAGCAGTTACTCGCGGGCGGATCTATATGGCTACACCTTC. This codes for CASSYSRADLYGYTF.